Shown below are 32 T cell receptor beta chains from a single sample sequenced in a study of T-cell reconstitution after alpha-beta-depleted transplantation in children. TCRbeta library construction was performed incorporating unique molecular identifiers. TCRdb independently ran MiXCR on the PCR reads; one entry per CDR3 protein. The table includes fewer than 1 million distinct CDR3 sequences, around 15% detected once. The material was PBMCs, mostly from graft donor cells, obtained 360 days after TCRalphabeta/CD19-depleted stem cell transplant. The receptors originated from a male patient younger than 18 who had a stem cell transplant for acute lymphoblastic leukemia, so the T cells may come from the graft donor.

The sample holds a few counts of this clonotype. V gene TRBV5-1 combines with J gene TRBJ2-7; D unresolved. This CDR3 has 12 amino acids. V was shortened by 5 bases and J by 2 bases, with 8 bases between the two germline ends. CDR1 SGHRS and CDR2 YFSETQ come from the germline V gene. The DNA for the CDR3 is TGCGCCAGCAGACGAGGTCCCTACGAGCAGTACTTC. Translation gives CASRRGPYEQYF.

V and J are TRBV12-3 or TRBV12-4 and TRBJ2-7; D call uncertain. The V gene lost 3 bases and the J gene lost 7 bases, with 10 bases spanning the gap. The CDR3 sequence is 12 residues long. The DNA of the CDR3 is TGTGCCAGCAGTTTCCGTGCCTGGGAGCAGTACTTC. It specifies CASSFRAWEQYF.

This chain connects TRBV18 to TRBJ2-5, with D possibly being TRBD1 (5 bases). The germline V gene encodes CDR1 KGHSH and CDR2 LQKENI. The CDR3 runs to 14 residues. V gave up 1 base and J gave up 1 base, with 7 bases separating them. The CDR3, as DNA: TGTGCCAGCTCACCACAGGGGTCCCAAGAGACCCAGTACTTC. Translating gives CASSPQGSQETQYF.

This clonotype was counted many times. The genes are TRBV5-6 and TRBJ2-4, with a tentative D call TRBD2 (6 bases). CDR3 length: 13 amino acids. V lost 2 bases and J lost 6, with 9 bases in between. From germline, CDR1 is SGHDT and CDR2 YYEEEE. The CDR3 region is CASSFPGLNIQYF. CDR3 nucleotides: TGTGCCAGCAGCTTTCCGGGACTAAACATTCAGTACTTC.

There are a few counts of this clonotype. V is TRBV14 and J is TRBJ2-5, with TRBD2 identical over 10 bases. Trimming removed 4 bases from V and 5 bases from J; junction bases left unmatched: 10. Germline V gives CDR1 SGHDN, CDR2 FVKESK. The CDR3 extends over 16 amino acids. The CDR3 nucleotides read TGTGCCAGCAGCCCCCGGAGAGCGGGAGGGCCCGAGACCCAGTACTTC. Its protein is CASSPRRAGGPETQYF.

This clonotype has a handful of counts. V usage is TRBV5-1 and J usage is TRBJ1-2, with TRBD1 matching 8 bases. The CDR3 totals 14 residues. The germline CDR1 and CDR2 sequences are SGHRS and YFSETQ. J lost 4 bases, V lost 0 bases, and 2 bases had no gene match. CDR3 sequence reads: CASSLAGGSYGYTF. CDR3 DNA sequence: TGCGCCAGCAGCTTGGCAGGGGGCAGCTATGGCTACACCTTC. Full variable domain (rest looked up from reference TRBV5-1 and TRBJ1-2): KAGVTQTPRYLIKTRGQQVTLSCSPISGHRSVSWYQQTPGQGLQFLFEYFSETQRNKGNFPGRFSGRQFSNSRSEMNVSTLELGDSALYLCASSLAGGSYGYTFGSGTRLTVV.

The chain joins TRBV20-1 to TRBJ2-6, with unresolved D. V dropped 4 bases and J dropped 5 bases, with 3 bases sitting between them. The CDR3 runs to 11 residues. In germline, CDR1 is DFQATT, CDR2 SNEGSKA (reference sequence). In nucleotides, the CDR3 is TGCAGTGCTATACGGGCCAACGTCCTGACTTTC. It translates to CSAIRANVLTF.

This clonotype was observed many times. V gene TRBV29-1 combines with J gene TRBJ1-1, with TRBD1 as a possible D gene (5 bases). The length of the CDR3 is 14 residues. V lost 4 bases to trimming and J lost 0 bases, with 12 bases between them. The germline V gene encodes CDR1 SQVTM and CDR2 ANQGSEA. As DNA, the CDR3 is TGCAGCGTTGCAAGGGGTCTGATGAACACTGAAGCTTTCTTT. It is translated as CSVARGLMNTEAFF. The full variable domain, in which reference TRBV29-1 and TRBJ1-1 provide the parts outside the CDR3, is SAVISQKPSRDICQRGTSLTIQCQVDSQVTMMFWYRQQPGQSLTLIATANQGSEATYESGFVIDKFPISRPNLTFSTLTVSNMSPEDSSIYLCSVARGLMNTEAFFGQGTRLTVV.

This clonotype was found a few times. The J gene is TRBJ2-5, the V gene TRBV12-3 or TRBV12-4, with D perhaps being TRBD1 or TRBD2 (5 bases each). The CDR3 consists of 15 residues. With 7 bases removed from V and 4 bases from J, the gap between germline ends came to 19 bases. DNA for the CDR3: TGTGCCAGCACCCCGTCTCCCGAGGGGTCAGAGACCCAGTACTTC. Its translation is CASTPSPEGSETQYF.

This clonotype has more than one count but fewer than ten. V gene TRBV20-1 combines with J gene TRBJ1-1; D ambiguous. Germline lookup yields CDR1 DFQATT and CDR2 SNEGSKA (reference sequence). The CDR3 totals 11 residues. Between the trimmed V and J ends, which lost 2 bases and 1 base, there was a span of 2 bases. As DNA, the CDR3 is TGCAGTGCTAGACAGAACACTGAAGCTTTCTTT. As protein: CSARQNTEAFF.

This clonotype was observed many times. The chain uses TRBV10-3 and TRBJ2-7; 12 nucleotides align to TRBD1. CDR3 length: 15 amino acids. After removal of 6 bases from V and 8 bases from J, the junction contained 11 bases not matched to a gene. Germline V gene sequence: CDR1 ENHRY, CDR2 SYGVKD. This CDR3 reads CAIRLAPGQGAQQYF. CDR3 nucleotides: TGTGCCATCAGACTCGCCCCGGGACAGGGGGCTCAGCAGTACTTC.

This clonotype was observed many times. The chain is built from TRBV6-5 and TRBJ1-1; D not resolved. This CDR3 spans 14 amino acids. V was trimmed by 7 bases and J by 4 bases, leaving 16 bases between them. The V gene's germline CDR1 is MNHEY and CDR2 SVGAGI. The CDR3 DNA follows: TGTGCCAGCACCCCTACTCTGGGTCTCACTGAAGCTTTCTTT. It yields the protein CASTPTLGLTEAFF.

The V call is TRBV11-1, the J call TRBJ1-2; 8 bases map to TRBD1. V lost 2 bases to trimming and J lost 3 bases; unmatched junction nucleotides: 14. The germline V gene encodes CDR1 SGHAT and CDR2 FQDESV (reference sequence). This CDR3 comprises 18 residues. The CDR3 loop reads CASSLLALFRGQDYGYTF. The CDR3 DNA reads TGTGCCAGCAGCTTATTAGCTTTATTCAGGGGGCAGGACTATGGCTACACCTTC.

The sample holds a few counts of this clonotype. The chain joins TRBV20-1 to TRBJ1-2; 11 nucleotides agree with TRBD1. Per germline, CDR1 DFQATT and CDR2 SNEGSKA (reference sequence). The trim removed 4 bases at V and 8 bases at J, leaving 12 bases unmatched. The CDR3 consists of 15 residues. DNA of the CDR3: TGCAGTGCTAACTCCGGGACAGGGGGAGTAATCGGCTACACCTTC. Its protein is CSANSGTGGVIGYTF.

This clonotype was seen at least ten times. In DNA form, the CDR3 reads TGTGCCAGCAGCTCCGGACTAGACGAGTTCTTC. Encoded protein: CASSSGLDEFF. The J gene is TRBJ2-1, the V gene TRBV11-2; 7 nucleotides line up with TRBD2. Trimming removed 4 bases from V and 14 bases from J; junction bases left unmatched: 5. This CDR3 region has 11 residues. Germline CDR1 SGHAT, CDR2 FQNNGV.

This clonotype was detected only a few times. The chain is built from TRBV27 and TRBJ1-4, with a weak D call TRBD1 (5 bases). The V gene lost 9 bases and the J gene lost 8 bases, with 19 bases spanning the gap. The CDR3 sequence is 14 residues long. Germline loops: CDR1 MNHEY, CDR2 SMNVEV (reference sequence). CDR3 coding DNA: TGTGCCAGTAAGGTCAGCAGGGCTGGCGAAAAACTGTTTTTT. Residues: CASKVSRAGEKLFF.

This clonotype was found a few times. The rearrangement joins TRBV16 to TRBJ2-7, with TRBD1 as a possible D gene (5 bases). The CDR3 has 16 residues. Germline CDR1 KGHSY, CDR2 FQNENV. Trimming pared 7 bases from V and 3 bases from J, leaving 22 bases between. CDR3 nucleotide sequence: TGTGCCAGCACCACAATCCAGGCAGGGTGGGACTACGAGCAGTACTTC. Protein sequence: CASTTIQAGWDYEQYF.

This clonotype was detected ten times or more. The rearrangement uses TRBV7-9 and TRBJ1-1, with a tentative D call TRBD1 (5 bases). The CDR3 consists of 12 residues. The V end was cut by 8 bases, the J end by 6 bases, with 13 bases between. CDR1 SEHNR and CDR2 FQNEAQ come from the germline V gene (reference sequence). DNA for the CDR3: TGTGCCAGCGAAGGAGGGGCCTCTGAAGCTTTCTTT. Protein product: CASEGGASEAFF.

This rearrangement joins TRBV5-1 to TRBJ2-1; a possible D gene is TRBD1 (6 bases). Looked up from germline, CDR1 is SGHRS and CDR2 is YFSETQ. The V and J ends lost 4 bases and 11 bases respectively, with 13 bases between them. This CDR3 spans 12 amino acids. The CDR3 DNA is TGCGCCAGCAGCACCAACAGGGTGAAGCAGTTCTTC. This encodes CASSTNRVKQFF.

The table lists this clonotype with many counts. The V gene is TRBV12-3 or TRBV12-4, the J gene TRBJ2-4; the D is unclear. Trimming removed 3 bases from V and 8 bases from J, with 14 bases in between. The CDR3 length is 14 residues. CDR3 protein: CASSFRSTGYIQYF. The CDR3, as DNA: TGTGCCAGCAGTTTCCGCTCCACCGGGTACATTCAGTACTTC.

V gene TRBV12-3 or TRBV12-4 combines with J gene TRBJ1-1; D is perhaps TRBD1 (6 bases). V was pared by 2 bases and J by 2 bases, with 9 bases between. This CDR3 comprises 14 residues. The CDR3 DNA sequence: TGTGCCAGCAGTTTACGGGGGCAAAACACTGAAGCTTTCTTT. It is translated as CASSLRGQNTEAFF.

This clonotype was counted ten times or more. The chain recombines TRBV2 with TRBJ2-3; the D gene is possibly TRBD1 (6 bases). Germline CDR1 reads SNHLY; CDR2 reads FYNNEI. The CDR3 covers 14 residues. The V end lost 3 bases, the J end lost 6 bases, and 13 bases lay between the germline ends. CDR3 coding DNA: TGTGCCAGCAGTGACAGGGGCGGCGTCGATACGCAGTATTTT. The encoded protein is CASSDRGGVDTQYF.

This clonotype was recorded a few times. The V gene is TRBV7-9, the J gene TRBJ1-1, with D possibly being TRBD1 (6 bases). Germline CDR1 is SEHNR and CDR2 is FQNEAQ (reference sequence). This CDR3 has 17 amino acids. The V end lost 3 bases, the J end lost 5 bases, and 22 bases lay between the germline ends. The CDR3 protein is CASSFRLQGGSGTEAFF. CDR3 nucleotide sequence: TGTGCCAGCAGCTTCCGTCTACAGGGAGGGAGCGGGACTGAAGCTTTCTTT.

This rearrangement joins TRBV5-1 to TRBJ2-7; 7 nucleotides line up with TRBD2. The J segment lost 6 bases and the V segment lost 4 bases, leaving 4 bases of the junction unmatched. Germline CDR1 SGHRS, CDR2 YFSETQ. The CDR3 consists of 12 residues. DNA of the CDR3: TGCGCCAGCAGCCAGGCGGGGGTCGAGCAGTACTTC. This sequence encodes CASSQAGVEQYF.

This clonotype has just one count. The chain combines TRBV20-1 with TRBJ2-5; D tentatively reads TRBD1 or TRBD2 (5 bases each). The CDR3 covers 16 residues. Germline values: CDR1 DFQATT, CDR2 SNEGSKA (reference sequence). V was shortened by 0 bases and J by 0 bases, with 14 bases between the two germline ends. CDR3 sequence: CSARDWGTQYQETQYF. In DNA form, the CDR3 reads TGCAGTGCTAGAGATTGGGGGACGCAGTACCAAGAGACCCAGTACTTC.

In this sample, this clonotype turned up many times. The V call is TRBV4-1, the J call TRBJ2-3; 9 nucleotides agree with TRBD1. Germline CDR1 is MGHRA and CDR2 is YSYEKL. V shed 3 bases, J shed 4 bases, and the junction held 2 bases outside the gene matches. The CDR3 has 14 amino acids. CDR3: CASSQGQGPDTQYF. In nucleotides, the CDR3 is TGCGCCAGCAGCCAGGGACAGGGACCAGATACGCAGTATTTT.

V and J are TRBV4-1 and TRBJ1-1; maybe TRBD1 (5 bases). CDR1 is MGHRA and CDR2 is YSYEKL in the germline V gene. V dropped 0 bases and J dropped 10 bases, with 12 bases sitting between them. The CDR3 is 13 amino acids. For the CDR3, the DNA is TGCGCCAGCAGCCAAGATCCCCTCGGGGGAGCTTTCTTT. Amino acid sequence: CASSQDPLGGAFF.

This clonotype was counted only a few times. CDR3 loop: CASSFRYRELAYEQYF. The DNA of the CDR3 is TGTGCCAGCAGCTTCCGTTACAGGGAGTTGGCCTACGAGCAGTACTTC. The chain is built from TRBV5-5 and TRBJ2-7, with D possibly matching TRBD1 (6 bases). Germline V gene sequence: CDR1 SGHKS, CDR2 YYEKEE (reference sequence). The V and J ends lost 2 bases and 2 bases respectively, with 17 bases between them. This CDR3 is built from 16 residues.

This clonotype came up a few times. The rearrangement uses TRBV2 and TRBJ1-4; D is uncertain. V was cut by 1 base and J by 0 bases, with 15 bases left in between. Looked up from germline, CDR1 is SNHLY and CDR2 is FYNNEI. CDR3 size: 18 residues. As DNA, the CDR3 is TGTGCCAGCAGTGAAGAACTCTTCACCGGTCCAACTAATGAAAAACTGTTTTTT. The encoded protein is CASSEELFTGPTNEKLFF.

The CDR3 DNA reads as TGCAGTGCTAGATCCCCCTTAGGGCGGGGAAATGAGCAGTTCTTC. Translated: CSARSPLGRGNEQFF. The V gene is TRBV20-1, the J gene TRBJ2-1, with TRBD2 as a possible D gene (6 bases). V was clipped by 2 bases and J by 7 bases, with 18 bases between them. The germline V gene encodes CDR1 DFQATT and CDR2 SNEGSKA (reference sequence). This CDR3 comprises 15 residues.

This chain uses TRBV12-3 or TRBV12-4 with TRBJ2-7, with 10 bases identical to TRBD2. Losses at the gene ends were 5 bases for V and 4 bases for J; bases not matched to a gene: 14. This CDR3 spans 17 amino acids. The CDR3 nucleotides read TGTGCCAGCAGTCCGGGGACGTCAACTAGCGGGGTTTACGAGCAGTACTTC. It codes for CASSPGTSTSGVYEQYF.

CDR3 residues: CSARDPGPGGYTF. The CDR3 DNA reads TGCAGTGCTAGAGATCCAGGGCCAGGTGGCTACACCTTC. The rearrangement links TRBV20-1 to TRBJ1-2; possible D gene TRBD1, 5 bases. Trimming shortened V by 0 bases and J by 7 bases, and 12 bases separated the two germline ends. The germline V gene encodes CDR1 DFQATT and CDR2 SNEGSKA (reference sequence). This CDR3 has 13 amino acids.